The text below deals with one T cell receptor (beta chain). Its matching antigen is unknown. This sample was included in a study of cytomegalovirus exposure and HLA in healthy donors. Study outcomes and limitations: Specificity of a few CMV-associated chains for CMV antigens was verified in vitro. An analysis that came later showed most CMV-associated TCR beta chains appearing HLA-restricted. Per a later analysis, HLA-associated TCR beta chains showed more clonal expansion than other, equally common TCR beta chains.

Vbeta (60) and Jbeta (13) primers were used in the PCR. Assay used: immunoSEQ multiplex PCR; TCRdb lists only in-frame clones, some missing. The table has roughly 100,000 clones, around three quarters seen once. This TCR was sampled from a man between 50 and 59 years old in good health and CMV-seropositive. The specimen was PBMCs.

The CDR3 here is CASRETSGSPFGRNEQFF. The CDR3 nucleotides read TGTGCCAGCAGGGAGACTAGCGGGAGCCCTTTTGGCAGGAATGAGCAGTTCTTC. V and J are TRBV7-3 and TRBJ2-1, with 12 bases that match TRBD2. The CDR3 consists of 18 residues. V was pared by 6 bases and J by 7 bases, with 16 bases of the junction left unmatched. Per germline, CDR1 SGHTA and CDR2 FQGTGA.